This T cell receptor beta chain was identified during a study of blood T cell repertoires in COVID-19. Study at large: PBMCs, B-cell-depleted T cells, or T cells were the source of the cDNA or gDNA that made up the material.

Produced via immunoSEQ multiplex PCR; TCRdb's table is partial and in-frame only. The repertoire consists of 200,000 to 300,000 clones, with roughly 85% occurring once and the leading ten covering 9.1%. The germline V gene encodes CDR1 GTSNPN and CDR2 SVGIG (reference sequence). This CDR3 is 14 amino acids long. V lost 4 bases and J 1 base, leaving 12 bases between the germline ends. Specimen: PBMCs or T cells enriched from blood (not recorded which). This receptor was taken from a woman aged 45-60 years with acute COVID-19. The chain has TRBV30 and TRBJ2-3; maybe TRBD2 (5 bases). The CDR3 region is CAWNPGLRTDTQYF. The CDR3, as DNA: TGTGCCTGGAACCCTGGACTTCGCACAGATACGCAGTATTTT.